The present TCR beta chain was sequenced within a study of blood T cell repertoires in COVID-19. Whole-study context: COVID-19 samples, acute and convalescent, were from the United States, Italy and Spain. PBMCs, B-cell-depleted T cells, or T cells provided the cDNA or gDNA that made up the material.

This CDR3 contains 18 residues. V lost 1 base to trimming and J lost 1 base; unmatched junction nucleotides: 10. Germline CDR1 reads SGHDN; CDR2 reads FVKESK. Study processing details: Amplification of reference gene primers was used by the study to estimate nucleated cell counts. Data came from immunoSEQ multiplex PCR; TCRdb stores just in-frame clones and leaves some out. V and J calls and clone size are given by that table; D and trimming were obtained from the DNA. The table lists about 190,000 clones, around 80% of them singletons. This chain links TRBV14 with TRBJ2-1; 7 bases fit TRBD1. The material sequenced was peripheral blood. This receptor was taken from a woman in her 50s with acute or convalescent COVID-19. The CDR3 nucleotides read TGTGCCAGCAGCCAAGGCAGGGGGAGATTGCCATCCTACAATGAGCAGTTCTTC. Translated: CASSQGRGRLPSYNEQFF. The full variable domain, rest sourced from reference TRBV14 and TRBJ2-1, is EAGVTQFPSHSVIEKGQTVTLRCDPISGHDNLYWYRRVMGKEIKFLLHFVKESKQDESGMPNNRFLAERTGGTYSTLKVQPAELEDSGVYFCASSQGRGRLPSYNEQFFGPGTRLTVL.